This T cell receptor (beta chain) was captured in a study of PD-1 blockade in classical Hodgkin lymphoma. The protocol was immunoSEQ multiplex PCR, while the TCRdb copy is restricted to in-frame clones and leaves out a portion. The sample has 100,000 to 120,000 clones, about nine tenths seen once. Findings and caveats of the study: The study found complete responders had baseline diversity similar to newly diagnosed patients. Healthy donors reportedly exceeded newly diagnosed patients in baseline TCR diversity.

About this clone: Its antigen is not identified.

Time point specified: cycle 4 day 1 (C4D1), after less than 7 weeks of nivolumab. Relapses following autologous stem cell transplantation were seen in all patients, with brentuximab vedotin exposure varying. The V end lost 8 bases, the J end lost 6 bases, and 6 bases lay between the germline ends. In germline, CDR1 is MNHEY, CDR2 SVGAGI. The CDR3 extends over 10 amino acids. The chain employs TRBV6-5 and TRBJ2-3; the D gene is possibly TRBD2 (5 bases). The receptor was isolated from a human donor with classical Hodgkin lymphoma. Sequences were derived from peripheral blood mononuclear cells (PBMCs), sampled before the fourth cycle of nivolumab. CDR3 sequence: CASGEDTQYF. The CDR3 coding sequence is TGTGCCAGCGGGGAGGATACGCAGTATTTT.